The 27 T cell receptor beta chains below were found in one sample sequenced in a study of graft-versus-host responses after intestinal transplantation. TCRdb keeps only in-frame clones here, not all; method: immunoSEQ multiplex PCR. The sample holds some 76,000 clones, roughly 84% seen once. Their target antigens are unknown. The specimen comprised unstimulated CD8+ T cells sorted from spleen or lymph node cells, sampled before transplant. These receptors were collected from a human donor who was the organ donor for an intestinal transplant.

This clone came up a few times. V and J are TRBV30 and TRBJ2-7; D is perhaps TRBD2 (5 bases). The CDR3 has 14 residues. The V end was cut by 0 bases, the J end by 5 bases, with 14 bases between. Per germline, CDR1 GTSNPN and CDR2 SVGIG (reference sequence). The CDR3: CAWSVGVVGHEQYF. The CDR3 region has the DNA TGTGCCTGGAGTGTCGGGGTAGTAGGGCACGAGCAGTACTTC.

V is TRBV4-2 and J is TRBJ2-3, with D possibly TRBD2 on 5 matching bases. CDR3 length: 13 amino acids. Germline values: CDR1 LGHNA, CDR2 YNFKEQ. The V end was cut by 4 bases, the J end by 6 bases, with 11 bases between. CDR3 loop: CASSLAGEDTQYF. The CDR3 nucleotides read TGTGCCAGCAGCCTTGCCGGGGAGGATACGCAGTATTTT.

CDR3 nucleotides: TGTGCCAGCAGTGAAGCTCGGGACAGGGGGAGCTATGGCTACACCTTC. It specifies CASSEARDRGSYGYTF. V gene TRBV2 combines with J gene TRBJ1-2, with 11 bases matching TRBD1. CDR3 length: 16 amino acids. The J segment lost 4 bases and the V segment lost 0 bases, leaving 4 bases of the junction unmatched. Germline CDR1 reads SNHLY; CDR2 reads FYNNEI.

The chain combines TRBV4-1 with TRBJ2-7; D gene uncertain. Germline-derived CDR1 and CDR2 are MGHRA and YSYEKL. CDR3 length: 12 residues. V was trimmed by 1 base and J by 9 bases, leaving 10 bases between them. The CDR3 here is CASSQVGGWQYF. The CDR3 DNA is TGCGCCAGCAGCCAAGTGGGTGGGTGGCAGTACTTC.

The CDR3 coding sequence is TGTGCCAGCAGCTGGACAGGGGACTTGTCCATGAACACTGAAGCTTTCTTT. Its protein product is CASSWTGDLSMNTEAFF. This chain links TRBV5-6 with TRBJ1-1, with TRBD1 identical over 9 bases. This CDR3 region has 17 residues. Germline V gene lookup returns CDR1 SGHDT and CDR2 YYEEEE. J was trimmed by 0 bases and V by 3 bases; bases with no gene match: 9.

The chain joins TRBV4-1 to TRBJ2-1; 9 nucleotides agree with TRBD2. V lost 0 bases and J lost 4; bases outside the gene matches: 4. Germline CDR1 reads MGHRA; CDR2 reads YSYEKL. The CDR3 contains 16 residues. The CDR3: CASSQDRAGGYNEQFF. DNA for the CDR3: TGCGCCAGCAGCCAAGATAGGGCGGGGGGGTACAATGAGCAGTTCTTC.

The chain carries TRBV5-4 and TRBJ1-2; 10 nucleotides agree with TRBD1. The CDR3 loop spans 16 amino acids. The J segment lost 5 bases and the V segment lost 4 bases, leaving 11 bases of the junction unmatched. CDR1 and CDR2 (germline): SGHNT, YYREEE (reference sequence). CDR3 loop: CASSPLGDRGEYGYTF. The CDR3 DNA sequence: TGTGCCAGCAGCCCCTTAGGGGACAGGGGCGAATATGGCTACACCTTC.

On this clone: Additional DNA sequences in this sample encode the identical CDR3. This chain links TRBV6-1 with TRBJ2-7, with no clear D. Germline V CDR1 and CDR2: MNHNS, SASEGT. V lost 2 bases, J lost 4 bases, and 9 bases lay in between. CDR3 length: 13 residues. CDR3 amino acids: CASSENQFYEQYF. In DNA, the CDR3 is TGTGCCAGCAGTGAAAATCAGTTTTACGAGCAGTACTTC.

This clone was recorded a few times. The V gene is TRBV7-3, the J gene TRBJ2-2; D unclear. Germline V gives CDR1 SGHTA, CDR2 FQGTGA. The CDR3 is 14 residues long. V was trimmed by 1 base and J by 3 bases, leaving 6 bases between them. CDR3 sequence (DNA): TGTGCCAGCAGCTTAAGATCCTACACCGGGGAGCTGTTTTTT. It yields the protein CASSLRSYTGELFF.

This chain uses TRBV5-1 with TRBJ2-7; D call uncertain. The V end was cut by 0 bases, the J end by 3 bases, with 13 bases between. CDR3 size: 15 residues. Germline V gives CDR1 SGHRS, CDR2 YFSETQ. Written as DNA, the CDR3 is TGCGCCAGCAGCTTGGTTCAGGCCCCTAACTACGAGCAGTACTTC. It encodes CASSLVQAPNYEQYF.

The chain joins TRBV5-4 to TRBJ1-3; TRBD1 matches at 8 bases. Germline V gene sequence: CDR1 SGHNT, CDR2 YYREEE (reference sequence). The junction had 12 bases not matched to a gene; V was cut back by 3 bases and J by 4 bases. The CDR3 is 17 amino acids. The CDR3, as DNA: TGTGCCAGCAGCTCTCAGGGGGCGTCGGGTTGGGGAAACACCATATATTTT. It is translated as CASSSQGASGWGNTIYF.

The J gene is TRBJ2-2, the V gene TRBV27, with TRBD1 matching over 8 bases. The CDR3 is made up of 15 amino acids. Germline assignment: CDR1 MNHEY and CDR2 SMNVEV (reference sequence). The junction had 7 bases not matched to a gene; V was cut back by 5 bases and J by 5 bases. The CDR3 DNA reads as TGTGCCAGCAGTACCCACACAGGGGGTACCGGGGAGCTGTTTTTT. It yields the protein CASSTHTGGTGELFF.

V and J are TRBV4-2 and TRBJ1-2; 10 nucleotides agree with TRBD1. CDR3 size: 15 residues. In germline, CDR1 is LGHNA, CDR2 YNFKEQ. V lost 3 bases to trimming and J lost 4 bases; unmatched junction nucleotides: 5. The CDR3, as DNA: TGTGCCAGCAGCCAGGGGACAGGGGACCTCTATGGCTACACCTTC. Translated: CASSQGTGDLYGYTF.

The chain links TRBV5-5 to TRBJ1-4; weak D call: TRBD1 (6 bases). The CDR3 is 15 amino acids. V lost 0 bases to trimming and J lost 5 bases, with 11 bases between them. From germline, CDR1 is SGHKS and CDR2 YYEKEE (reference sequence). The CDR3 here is CASSLVGGRNEKLFF. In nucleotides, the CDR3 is TGTGCCAGCAGCTTGGTGGGGGGGCGCAATGAAAAACTGTTTTTT.

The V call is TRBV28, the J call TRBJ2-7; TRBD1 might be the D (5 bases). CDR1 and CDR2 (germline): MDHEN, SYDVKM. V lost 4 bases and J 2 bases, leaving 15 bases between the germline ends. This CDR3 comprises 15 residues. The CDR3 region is CASSSGRAPTYEQYF. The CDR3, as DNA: TGTGCCAGCAGTTCGGGCAGGGCCCCCACCTACGAGCAGTACTTC.

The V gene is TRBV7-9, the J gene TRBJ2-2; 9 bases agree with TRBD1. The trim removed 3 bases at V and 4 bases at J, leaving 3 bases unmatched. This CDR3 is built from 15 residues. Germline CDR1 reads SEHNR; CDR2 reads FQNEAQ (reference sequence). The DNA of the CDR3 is TGTGCCAGCAGCTTCGGACAGGGGTCCACCGGGGAGCTGTTTTTT. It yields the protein CASSFGQGSTGELFF. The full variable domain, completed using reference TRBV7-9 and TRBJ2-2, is DTGVSQNPRHKITKRGQNVTFRCDPISEHNRLYWYRQTLGQGPEFLTYFQNEAQLEKSRLLSDRFSAERPKGSFSTLEIQRTEQGDSAMYLCASSFGQGSTGELFFGEGSRLTVL.

The CDR3 nucleotides read TGTGCCAGCAGATCTCGGGGGCTAAAAAAGTACCTCTATGGCTACACCTTC. Translating gives CASRSRGLKKYLYGYTF. The rearrangement joins TRBV2 to TRBJ1-2, with D possibly being TRBD1 (6 bases). Trimming pared 6 bases from V and 4 bases from J, leaving 24 bases between. Germline CDR1 SNHLY, CDR2 FYNNEI. The CDR3 contains 17 residues.

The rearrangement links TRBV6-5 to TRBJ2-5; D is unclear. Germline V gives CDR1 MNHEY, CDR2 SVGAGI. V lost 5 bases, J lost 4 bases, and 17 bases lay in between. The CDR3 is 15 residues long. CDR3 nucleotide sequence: TGTGCCAGCAGTACCTTAGGAGCTCCGGGAGAGACCCAGTACTTC. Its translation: CASSTLGAPGETQYF.

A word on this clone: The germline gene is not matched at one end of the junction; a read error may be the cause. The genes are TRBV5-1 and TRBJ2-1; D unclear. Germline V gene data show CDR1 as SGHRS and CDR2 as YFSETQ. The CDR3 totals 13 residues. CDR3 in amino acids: CASSARSHNEQFF. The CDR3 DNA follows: TGCGCCAGCAGCGCCCGCTCCCACAATGAGCAGTTCTTC.

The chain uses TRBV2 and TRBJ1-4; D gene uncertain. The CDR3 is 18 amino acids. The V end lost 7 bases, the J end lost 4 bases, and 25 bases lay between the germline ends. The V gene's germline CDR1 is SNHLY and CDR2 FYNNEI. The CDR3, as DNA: TGTGCCAGCATGGGCATCCCCAACTACGACACGCGTAATGAAAAACTGTTTTTT. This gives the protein CASMGIPNYDTRNEKLFF.

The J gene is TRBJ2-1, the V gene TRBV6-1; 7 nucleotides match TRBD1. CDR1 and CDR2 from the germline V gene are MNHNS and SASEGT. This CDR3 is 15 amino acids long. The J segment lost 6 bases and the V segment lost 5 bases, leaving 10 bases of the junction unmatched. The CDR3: CASSTGQLGPNEQFF. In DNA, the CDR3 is TGTGCCAGCAGTACGGGACAGTTGGGTCCCAATGAGCAGTTCTTC.

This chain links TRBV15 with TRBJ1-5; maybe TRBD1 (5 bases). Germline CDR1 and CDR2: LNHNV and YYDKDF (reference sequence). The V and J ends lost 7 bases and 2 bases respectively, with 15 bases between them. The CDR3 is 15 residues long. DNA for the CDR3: TGTGCCACCACCAGGGAACCAGCCGGCAATCAGCCCCAGCATTTT. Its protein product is CATTREPAGNQPQHF. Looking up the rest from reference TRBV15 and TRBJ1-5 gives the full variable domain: DAMVIQNPRYQVTQFGKPVTLSCSQTLNHNVMYWYQQKSSQAPKLLFHYYDKDFNNEADTPDNFQSRRPNTSFCFLDIRSPGLGDTAMYLCATTREPAGNQPQHFGDGTRLSIL.

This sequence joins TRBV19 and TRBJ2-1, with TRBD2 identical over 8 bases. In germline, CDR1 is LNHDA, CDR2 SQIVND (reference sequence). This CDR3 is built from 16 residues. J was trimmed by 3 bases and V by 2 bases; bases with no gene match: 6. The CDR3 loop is CASSISAGEVYNEQFF. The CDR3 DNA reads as TGTGCCAGTAGTATATCAGCGGGGGAAGTCTACAATGAGCAGTTCTTC. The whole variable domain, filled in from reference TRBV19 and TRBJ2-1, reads DGGITQSPKYLFRKEGQNVTLSCEQNLNHDAMYWYRQDPGQGLRLIYYSQIVNDFQKGDIAEGYSVSREKKESFPLTVTSAQKNPTAFYLCASSISAGEVYNEQFFGPGTRLTVL.

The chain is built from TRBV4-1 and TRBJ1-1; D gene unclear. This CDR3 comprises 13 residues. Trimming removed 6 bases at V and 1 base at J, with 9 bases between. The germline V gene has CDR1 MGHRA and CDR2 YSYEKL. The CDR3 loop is CASSEGWNTEAFF. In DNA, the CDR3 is TGCGCCAGCAGTGAAGGTTGGAACACTGAAGCTTTCTTT.

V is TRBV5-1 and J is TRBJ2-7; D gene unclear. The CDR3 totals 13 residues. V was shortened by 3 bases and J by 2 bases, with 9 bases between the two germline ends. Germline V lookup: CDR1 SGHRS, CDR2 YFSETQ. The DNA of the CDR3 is TGCGCCAGCAGCTCCGCTCCTGCCTACGAGCAGTACTTC. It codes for CASSSAPAYEQYF.

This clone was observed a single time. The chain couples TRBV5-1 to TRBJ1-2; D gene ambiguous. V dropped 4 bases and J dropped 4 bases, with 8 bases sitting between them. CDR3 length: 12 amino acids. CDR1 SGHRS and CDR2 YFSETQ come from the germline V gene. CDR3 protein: CASSGRFYGYTF. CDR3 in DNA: TGCGCCAGCAGCGGACGGTTCTATGGCTACACCTTC.

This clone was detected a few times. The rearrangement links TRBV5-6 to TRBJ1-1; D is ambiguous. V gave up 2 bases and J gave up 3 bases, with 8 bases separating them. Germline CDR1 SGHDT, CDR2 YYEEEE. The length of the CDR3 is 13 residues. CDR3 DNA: TGTGCCAGCAGCTTCCAATACCACACTGAAGCTTTCTTT. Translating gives CASSFQYHTEAFF.